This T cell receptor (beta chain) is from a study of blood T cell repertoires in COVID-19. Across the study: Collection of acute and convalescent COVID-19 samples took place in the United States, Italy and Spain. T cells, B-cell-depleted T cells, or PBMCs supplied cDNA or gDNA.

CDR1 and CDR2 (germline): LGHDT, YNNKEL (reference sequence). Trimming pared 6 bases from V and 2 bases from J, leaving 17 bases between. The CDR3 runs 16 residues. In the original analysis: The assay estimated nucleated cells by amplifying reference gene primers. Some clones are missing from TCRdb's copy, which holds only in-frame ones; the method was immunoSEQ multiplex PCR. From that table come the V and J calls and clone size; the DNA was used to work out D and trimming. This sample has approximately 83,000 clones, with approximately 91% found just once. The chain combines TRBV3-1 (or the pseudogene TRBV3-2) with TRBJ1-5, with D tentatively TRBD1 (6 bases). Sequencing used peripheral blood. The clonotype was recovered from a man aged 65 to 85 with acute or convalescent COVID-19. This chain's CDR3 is CASSSGGRVGNQPQHF. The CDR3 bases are TGTGCCAGCAGTAGTGGGGGCAGGGTCGGCAATCAGCCCCAGCATTTT.